These 24 T cell receptor beta chains came from one sample sequenced in a study of CD8+ T cells in alopecia areata. Treatment denoted: oral pan-JAK inhibitor, 5-10 mg twice daily. In each case, RNA was isolated and then reverse transcribed into cDNA as the sequencing template. The method was immunoSEQ multiplex PCR; TCRdb's version includes in-frame clones alone and lacks a portion of them. Among some 180,000 clones listed, 53% were seen once. The sample consisted of CD8+ T cells sorted from blood, taken at week 24, from a patient treated with tofacitinib. These receptors came from a human donor with alopecia areata.

The chain couples TRBV19 to TRBJ2-2, with TRBD1 matching 8 bases. The germline V gene has CDR1 LNHDA and CDR2 SQIVND (reference sequence). V was clipped by 7 bases and J by 6 bases; unmatched bases: 7. CDR3 length equals 14 residues. CDR3 in amino acids: CASTSGGSAGELFF. The CDR3, as DNA: TGTGCCAGTACATCAGGGGGCAGCGCCGGGGAGCTGTTTTTT. The variable domain in full, completed from reference TRBV19 and TRBJ2-2, reads DGGITQSPKYLFRKEGQNVTLSCEQNLNHDAMYWYRQDPGQGLRLIYYSQIVNDFQKGDIAEGYSVSREKKESFPLTVTSAQKNPTAFYLCASTSGGSAGELFFGEGSRLTVL.

V usage is TRBV2 and J usage is TRBJ2-7; 7 positions agree with TRBD2. With V trimmed by 3 bases and J by 4 bases, 12 bases remained unmatched. Germline assignment: CDR1 SNHLY and CDR2 FYNNEI. The CDR3 covers 16 residues. The CDR3: CASSEETRGFGYEQYF. Here the CDR3 DNA reads TGTGCCAGCAGTGAGGAGACGCGGGGGTTTGGTTACGAGCAGTACTTC.

The J gene is TRBJ1-1, the V gene TRBV27; possible D gene TRBD1, 5 bases. The CDR3 runs to 14 residues. The germline V and J ends were trimmed by 5 bases and 7 bases, with 17 bases remaining between them. Germline values: CDR1 MNHEY, CDR2 SMNVEV (reference sequence). The CDR3 DNA sequence: TGTGCCAGCAGTCCACCGGGGCCGGGCGATGAAGCTTTCTTT. Amino acids: CASSPPGPGDEAFF.

The chain has TRBV4-1 and TRBJ1-4; 7 nucleotides match TRBD1. Germline CDR1 MGHRA, CDR2 YSYEKL. V was pared by 4 bases and J by 8 bases, with 10 bases of the junction left unmatched. The CDR3 extends over 15 amino acids. The CDR3 is CASSLGTEGDEKLFF. The CDR3 nucleotides read TGCGCCAGCAGCCTCGGGACAGAGGGGGACGAAAAACTGTTTTTT.

The chain uses TRBV6-6 and TRBJ2-5; D is unclear. CDR1 is MNHNY, CDR2 SVGAGI, per germline (reference sequence). The CDR3 length is 14 residues. Between the trimmed V and J ends, which lost 0 bases and 5 bases, there was a span of 10 bases. The CDR3: CASSYSDPSETQYF. CDR3 nucleotide sequence: TGTGCCAGCAGTTACTCCGACCCGTCGGAGACCCAGTACTTC.

The rearrangement uses TRBV7-9 and TRBJ1-1; TRBD1 might be the D (5 bases). The CDR3 covers 14 residues. The germline V gene encodes CDR1 SEHNR and CDR2 FQNEAQ (reference sequence). Trimming removed 1 base from V and 5 bases from J, with 11 bases in between. Here the CDR3 reads CASSLVLGRTEAFF. The CDR3 DNA sequence: TGTGCCAGCAGCTTAGTTTTGGGGCGGACTGAAGCTTTCTTT.

Regarding this clone: The junction departs from germline at one end; a sequencing error may be responsible. The chain employs TRBV27 and TRBJ1-2; D gene uncertain. Germline V gene sequence: CDR1 MNHEY, CDR2 SMNVEV (reference sequence). The CDR3 consists of 12 residues. The CDR3 region is CASRTGNYGYAF. The CDR3 DNA is TGTGCCAGCAGAACCGGGAACTATGGCTACGCCTTC.

This clone was counted between two and nine times. The chain uses TRBV4-3 and TRBJ1-3; D gene unclear. The V gene's germline CDR1 is LGHNA and CDR2 YSLEER. V was cut by 6 bases and J by 0 bases, with 12 bases left in between. The CDR3 covers 15 residues. The CDR3 reads CASRPDLSSGNTIYF. The CDR3 coding sequence is TGCGCCAGCAGACCTGATTTGAGCTCTGGAAACACCATATATTTT.

J is TRBJ1-6 and V is TRBV5-6; tentatively, D is TRBD1 (5 bases). With 2 bases removed from V and 7 bases from J, the gap between germline ends came to 10 bases. The length of the CDR3 is 14 residues. Germline CDR1 and CDR2: SGHDT and YYEEEE. The CDR3 sequence is CASSFSGANSPLHF. The CDR3, as DNA: TGTGCCAGCAGCTTCTCCGGGGCAAATTCACCCCTCCACTTT.

There are a few counts of this clone. The V and J genes are TRBV29-1 and TRBJ1-2; 11 bases align to TRBD1. The CDR3 totals 14 residues. The V gene's germline CDR1 is SQVTM and CDR2 ANQGSEA. J was trimmed by 8 bases and V by 3 bases; bases with no gene match: 8. The CDR3 loop is CSVEGDRGSGGYTF. CDR3 DNA sequence: TGCAGCGTTGAGGGGGACAGGGGGTCGGGCGGCTACACCTTC. Together with reference TRBV29-1 and TRBJ1-2, the CDR3 gives the full variable domain: SAVISQKPSRDICQRGTSLTIQCQVDSQVTMMFWYRQQPGQSLTLIATANQGSEATYESGFVIDKFPISRPNLTFSTLTVSNMSPEDSSIYLCSVEGDRGSGGYTFGSGTRLTVV.

This chain uses TRBV6-5 with TRBJ2-3; 8 bases align to TRBD2. The CDR3 length is 14 residues. V trimming: 2 bases; J trimming: 3 bases; junction bases outside the gene matches: 1. CDR1 and CDR2 (germline): MNHEY, SVGAGI. The CDR3 region is CASSYGTRTDTQYF. The CDR3 DNA sequence: TGTGCCAGCAGTTACGGGACTAGGACAGATACGCAGTATTTT.

The chain combines TRBV4-3 with TRBJ2-2; possible D gene TRBD1, 6 bases. Germline V gene sequence: CDR1 LGHNA, CDR2 YSLEER. This CDR3 comprises 17 residues. Trimming pared 0 bases from V and 5 bases from J, leaving 16 bases between. The CDR3 DNA is TGCGCCAGCAGCCAAGATTTGTTTGGGGGCCCAACCGGGGAGCTGTTTTTT. The encoded protein is CASSQDLFGGPTGELFF.

The rearrangement uses TRBV30 and TRBJ2-1; 7 nucleotides match TRBD2. Germline assignment: CDR1 GTSNPN and CDR2 SVGIG (reference sequence). The V and J ends lost 2 bases and 6 bases, in that order; junction bases with no gene match: 7. The CDR3 is 14 amino acids. For the CDR3, the DNA is TGTGCCTGGAGTTGGCGGGGGAGAACCAATGAGCAGTTCTTC. Encoded protein: CAWSWRGRTNEQFF. Variable domain in full (rest from reference TRBV30 and TRBJ2-1): SQTIHQWPATLVQPVGSPLSLECTVEGTSNPNLYWYRQAAGRGLQLLFYSVGIGQISSEVPQNLSASRPQDRQFILSSKKLLLSDSGFYLCAWSWRGRTNEQFFGPGTRLTVL.

The chain links TRBV9 to TRBJ1-1, with 11 bases matching TRBD1. Trimming removed 0 bases from V and 7 bases from J; junction bases left unmatched: 5. This CDR3 has 15 amino acids. The germline V gene encodes CDR1 SGDLS and CDR2 YYNGEE. CDR3 nucleotide sequence: TGTGCCAGCAGCGTAGGGGGACAGGGGGACGGTGAAGCTTTCTTT. Translation gives CASSVGGQGDGEAFF.

The rearrangement uses TRBV30 and TRBJ2-6; maybe TRBD1 (5 bases). The CDR3 length is 17 residues. Trimming took off 4 bases at V and 0 bases at J, with 16 bases between the two ends. Germline-derived CDR1 and CDR2 are GTSNPN and SVGIG (reference sequence). CDR3 nucleotides: TGTGCCTGGATTTCTGACAGCTTCTTCTCTGGGGCCAACGTCCTGACTTTC. This sequence encodes CAWISDSFFSGANVLTF.

V is TRBV7-2 and J is TRBJ1-1, with TRBD1 as a possible D gene (5 bases). This CDR3 contains 16 residues. With 2 bases removed from V and 3 bases from J, the gap between germline ends came to 16 bases. Germline-derived CDR1 and CDR2 are SGHTA and FQGNSA. The CDR3 loop reads CASSLRPLGRDTEAFF. The CDR3 coding sequence is TGTGCCAGCAGCTTACGCCCCCTAGGCAGGGACACTGAAGCTTTCTTT.

DNA for the CDR3: TGCGCCAGCTCAGGGGGGGGCGAGGCCTACGAGCAGTACTTC. Translated, it gives CASSGGGEAYEQYF. The rearrangement links TRBV5-1 to TRBJ2-7, with D possibly called TRBD1 or TRBD2 (7 bases each). The V end was cut by 7 bases, the J end by 2 bases, with 16 bases between. This CDR3 has 14 residues. Germline V lookup: CDR1 SGHRS, CDR2 YFSETQ.

The genes are TRBV15 and TRBJ2-7; 7 bases fit TRBD2. This CDR3 has 14 residues. The junction had 8 bases not matched to a gene; V was cut back by 4 bases and J by 5 bases. Germline values: CDR1 LNHNV, CDR2 YYDKDF (reference sequence). The CDR3: CATSKKRGRDEQYF. DNA for the CDR3: TGTGCCACCAGCAAGAAGCGGGGCCGCGACGAGCAGTACTTC.

The chain is built from TRBV10-2 and TRBJ1-2; D remains ambiguous. Looked up from germline, CDR1 is WSHSY and CDR2 is SAAADI. The CDR3 sequence is 13 residues long. Deletions cut 5 bases from V and 5 bases from J, with 12 bases between. CDR3 sequence: CASSLDALYGYTF. CDR3 bases: TGCGCCAGCAGTCTCGATGCCCTATATGGCTACACCTTC.

The rearrangement uses TRBV30 and TRBJ2-6; D unclear. Germline V gives CDR1 GTSNPN, CDR2 SVGIG (reference sequence). The V end was cut by 1 base, the J end by 0 bases, with 4 bases between. CDR3 size: 14 residues. In DNA, the CDR3 is TGTGCCTGGAGTGGGAGCTCTGGGGCCAACGTCCTGACTTTC. Encoded protein: CAWSGSSGANVLTF.

This clone has only a few counts. The V and J genes are TRBV9 and TRBJ1-4; unclear D gene. Germline V gene data show CDR1 as SGDLS and CDR2 as YYNGEE. V was trimmed by 2 bases and J by 8 bases, leaving 10 bases between them. The CDR3 is 13 amino acids. The CDR3 loop reads CASSVREEEKLFF. The CDR3 bases are TGTGCCAGCAGCGTTAGGGAAGAAGAAAAACTGTTTTTT.

This clone has a single count. This chain connects TRBV10-3 to TRBJ2-5, with a possible D match to TRBD2 (5 bases). The CDR3 has 15 amino acids. Germline CDR1 is ENHRY and CDR2 is SYGVKD. Trimming pared 6 bases from V and 2 bases from J, leaving 16 bases between. The CDR3 reads CAIRPGNVGQETQYF. Here the CDR3 DNA reads TGTGCCATCAGGCCGGGAAACGTGGGACAAGAGACCCAGTACTTC.

The gene calls are TRBV27 and TRBJ2-7; the match to TRBD1 covers 10 bases. Germline V gene data show CDR1 as MNHEY and CDR2 as SMNVEV (reference sequence). The V and J ends lost 3 bases and 2 bases, in that order; junction bases with no gene match: 4. This CDR3 has 15 amino acids. The CDR3: CASSFIGQGAYEQYF. The CDR3 coding sequence is TGTGCCAGCAGTTTTATCGGACAGGGGGCCTACGAGCAGTACTTC.

Comments on this clone: One end of the junction varies from germline; a read error may be responsible. The chain has TRBV6-5 and TRBJ2-7; D may match TRBD1 or TRBD2 (5 bases each). Germline CDR1 is MNHEY and CDR2 is SVGAGI. The CDR3 totals 12 residues. The CDR3 loop is CATRDDSYKQYF. The CDR3 DNA is TGTGCCACAAGGGACGACTCCTACAAGCAGTACTTC.